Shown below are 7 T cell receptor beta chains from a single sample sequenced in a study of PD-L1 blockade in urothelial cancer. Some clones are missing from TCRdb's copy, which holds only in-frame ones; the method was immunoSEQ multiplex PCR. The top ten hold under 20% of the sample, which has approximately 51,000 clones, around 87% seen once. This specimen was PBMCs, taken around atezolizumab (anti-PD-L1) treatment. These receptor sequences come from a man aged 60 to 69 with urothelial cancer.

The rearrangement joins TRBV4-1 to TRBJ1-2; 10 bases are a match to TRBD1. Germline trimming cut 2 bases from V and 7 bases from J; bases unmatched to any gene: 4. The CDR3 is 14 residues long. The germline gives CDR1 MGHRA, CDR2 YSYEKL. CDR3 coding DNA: TGCGCCAGCAGCCAACCGGGACAGGGGTTTGGCTACACCTTC. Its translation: CASSQPGQGFGYTF.

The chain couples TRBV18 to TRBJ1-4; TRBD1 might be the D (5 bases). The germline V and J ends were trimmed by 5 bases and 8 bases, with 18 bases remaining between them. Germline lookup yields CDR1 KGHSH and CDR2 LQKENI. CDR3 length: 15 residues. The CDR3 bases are TGTGCCAGCTCAGCGCAAAACAGGTTCGGAGAAAAACTGTTTTTT. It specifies CASSAQNRFGEKLFF.

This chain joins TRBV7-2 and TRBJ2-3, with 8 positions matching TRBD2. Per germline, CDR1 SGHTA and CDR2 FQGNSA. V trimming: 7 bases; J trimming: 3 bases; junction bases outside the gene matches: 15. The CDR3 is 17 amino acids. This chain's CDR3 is CASTRWGQRELTDTQYF. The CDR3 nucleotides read TGTGCCAGCACCCGGTGGGGCCAGCGGGAGTTAACAGATACGCAGTATTTT.

CDR3 nucleotide sequence: TGTGCCAGCAGCATCTCAGGGGATCGCTACGAGCAGTACTTC. Its translation: CASSISGDRYEQYF. The rearrangement joins TRBV7-2 to TRBJ2-7; D is possibly TRBD1 (6 bases). V lost 5 bases, J lost 3 bases, and 14 bases lay in between. CDR1 is SGHTA, CDR2 FQGNSA, per germline. The CDR3 spans 14 residues.

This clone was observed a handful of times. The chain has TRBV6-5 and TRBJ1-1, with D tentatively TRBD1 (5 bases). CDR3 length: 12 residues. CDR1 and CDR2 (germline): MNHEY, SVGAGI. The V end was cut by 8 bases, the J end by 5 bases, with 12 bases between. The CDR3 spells CASFWGGTEAFF. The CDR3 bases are TGTGCCAGCTTTTGGGGGGGGACTGAAGCTTTCTTT.

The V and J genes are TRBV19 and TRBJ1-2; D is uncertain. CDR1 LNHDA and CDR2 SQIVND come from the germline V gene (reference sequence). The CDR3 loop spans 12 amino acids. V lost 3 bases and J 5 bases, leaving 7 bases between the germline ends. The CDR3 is CASSMIDYGYTF. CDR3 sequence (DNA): TGTGCCAGTAGTATGATAGATTATGGCTACACCTTC.

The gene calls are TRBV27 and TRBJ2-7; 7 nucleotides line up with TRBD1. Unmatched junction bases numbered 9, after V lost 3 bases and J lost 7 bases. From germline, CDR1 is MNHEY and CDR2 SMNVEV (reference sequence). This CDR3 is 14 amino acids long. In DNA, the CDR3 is TGTGCCAGCAGTTTGGGGACAGAAGCGGTGGAGCAGTACTTC. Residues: CASSLGTEAVEQYF.